The clone carrying this TCR beta chain has only a few counts. As yet, its antigen is unknown. Trimming took 4 bases from V and 0 from J; bases not matched to a gene: 8. CDR3 length equals 17 residues. Germline CDR1 and CDR2: SGHNT and YYREEE (reference sequence). Expressed TCRB transcripts were sequenced after all isolated RNA was converted to cDNA. TCRdb keeps only in-frame clones here, not all; method: immunoSEQ multiplex PCR. This table holds roughly 330,000 clones, about 13% found once. The sample is drawn from a study of beta chain features in type 1 diabetes. General study results and limits: A moderate, significant TCRB CDR3 shortening appeared in type 1 diabetes across four CD4+ subsets.

Material for sequencing was naive CD4+ T cells from blood. This chain joins TRBV5-4 and TRBJ2-5; 11 bases are shared with TRBD2. The receptor was isolated from a woman in her late teens or twenties with type 1 diabetes. CDR3 nucleotide sequence: TGTGCCAGCAGCCAACCGACTAGCGGGACGTACCAAGAGACCCAGTACTTC. It is translated as CASSQPTSGTYQETQYF.